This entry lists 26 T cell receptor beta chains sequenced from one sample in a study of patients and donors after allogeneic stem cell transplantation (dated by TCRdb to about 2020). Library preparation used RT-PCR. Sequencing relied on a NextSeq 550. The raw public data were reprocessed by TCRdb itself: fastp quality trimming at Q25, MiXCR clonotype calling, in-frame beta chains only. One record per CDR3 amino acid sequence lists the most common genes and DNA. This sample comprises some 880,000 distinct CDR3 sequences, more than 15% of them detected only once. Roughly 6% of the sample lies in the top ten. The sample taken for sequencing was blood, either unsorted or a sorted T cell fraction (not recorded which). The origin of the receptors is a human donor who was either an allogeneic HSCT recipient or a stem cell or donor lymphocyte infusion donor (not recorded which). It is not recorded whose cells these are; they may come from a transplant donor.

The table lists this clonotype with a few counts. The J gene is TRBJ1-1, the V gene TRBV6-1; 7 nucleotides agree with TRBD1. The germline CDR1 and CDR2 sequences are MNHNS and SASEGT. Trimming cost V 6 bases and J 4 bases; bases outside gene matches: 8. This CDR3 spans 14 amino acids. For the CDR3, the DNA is TGTGCCAGCAGAAGGAGGGGGCTTACCACTGAAGCTTTCTTT. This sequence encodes CASRRRGLTTEAFF.

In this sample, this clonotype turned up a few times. CDR3 sequence (DNA): TGCGCCAGCAGCTTGGGTAAGGATCCGGATACGCAGTATTTT. Protein sequence: CASSLGKDPDTQYF. The chain links TRBV5-1 to TRBJ2-3; the D is unclear. The CDR3 spans 14 residues. The V end lost 0 bases, the J end lost 6 bases, and 11 bases lay between the germline ends. Germline lookup yields CDR1 SGHRS and CDR2 YFSETQ. The entire variable domain, with the rest obtained from reference TRBV5-1 and TRBJ2-3, is as follows: KAGVTQTPRYLIKTRGQQVTLSCSPISGHRSVSWYQQTPGQGLQFLFEYFSETQRNKGNFPGRFSGRQFSNSRSEMNVSTLELGDSALYLCASSLGKDPDTQYFGPGTRLTVL.

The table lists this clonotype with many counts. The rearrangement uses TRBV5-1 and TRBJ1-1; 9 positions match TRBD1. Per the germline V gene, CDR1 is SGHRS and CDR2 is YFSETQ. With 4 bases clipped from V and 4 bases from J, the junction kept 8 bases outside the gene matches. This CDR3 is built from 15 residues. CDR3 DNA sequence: TGCGCCAGCAGCCCGGGGGACAGGGAGGTCACTGAAGCTTTCTTT. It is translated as CASSPGDREVTEAFF.

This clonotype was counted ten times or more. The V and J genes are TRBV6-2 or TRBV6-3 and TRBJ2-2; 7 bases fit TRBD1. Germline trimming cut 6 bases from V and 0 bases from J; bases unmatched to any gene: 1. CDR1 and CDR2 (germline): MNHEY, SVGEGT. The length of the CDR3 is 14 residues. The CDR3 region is CASRQGANTGELFF. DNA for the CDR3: TGTGCCAGCAGGCAGGGGGCGAACACCGGGGAGCTGTTTTTT.

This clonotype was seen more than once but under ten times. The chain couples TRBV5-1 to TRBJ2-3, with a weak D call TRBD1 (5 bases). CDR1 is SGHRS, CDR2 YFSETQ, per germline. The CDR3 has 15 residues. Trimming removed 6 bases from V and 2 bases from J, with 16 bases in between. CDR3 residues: CASKSQGFSTDTQYF. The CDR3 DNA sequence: TGCGCCAGCAAGTCGCAGGGATTTTCCACAGATACGCAGTATTTT.

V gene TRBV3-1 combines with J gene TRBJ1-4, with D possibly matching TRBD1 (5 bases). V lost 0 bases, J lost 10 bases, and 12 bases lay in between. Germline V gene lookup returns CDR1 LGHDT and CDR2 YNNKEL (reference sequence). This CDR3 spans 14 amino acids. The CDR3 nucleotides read TGTGCCAGCAGCCAAGATGGGCAGGGAGGAAAACTGTTTTTT. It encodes CASSQDGQGGKLFF.

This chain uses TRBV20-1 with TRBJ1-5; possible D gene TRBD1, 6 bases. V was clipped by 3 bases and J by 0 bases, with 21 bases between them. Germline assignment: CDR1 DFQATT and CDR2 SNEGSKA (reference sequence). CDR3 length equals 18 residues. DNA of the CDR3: TGCAGTGCTAGCGGCTGGGGGGGCAGGGTTGTTAGCAATCAGCCCCAGCATTTT. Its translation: CSASGWGGRVVSNQPQHF.

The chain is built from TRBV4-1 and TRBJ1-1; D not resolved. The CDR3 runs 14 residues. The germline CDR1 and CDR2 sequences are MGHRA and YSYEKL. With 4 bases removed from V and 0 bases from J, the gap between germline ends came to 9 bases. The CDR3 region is CASSPNSMNTEAFF. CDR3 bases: TGCGCCAGCAGCCCCAACAGCATGAACACTGAAGCTTTCTTT.

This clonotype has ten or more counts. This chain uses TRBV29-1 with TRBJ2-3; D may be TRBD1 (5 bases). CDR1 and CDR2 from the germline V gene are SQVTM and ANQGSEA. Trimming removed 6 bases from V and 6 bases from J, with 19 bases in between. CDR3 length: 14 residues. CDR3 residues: CSVPDWTNGDTQYF. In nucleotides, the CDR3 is TGCAGCGTGCCAGATTGGACAAACGGGGATACGCAGTATTTT.

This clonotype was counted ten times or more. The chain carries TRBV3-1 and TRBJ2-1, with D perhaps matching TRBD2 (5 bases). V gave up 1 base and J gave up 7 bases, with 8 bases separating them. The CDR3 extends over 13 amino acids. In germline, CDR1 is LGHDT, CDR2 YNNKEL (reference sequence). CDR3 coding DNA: TGTGCCAGCAGCCAAGTCGGGGTAAATGAGCAGTTCTTC. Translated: CASSQVGVNEQFF.

The CDR3 DNA sequence: TGTGCTTCCGCCCCGGGACAGCCCTACGAGCAGTACTTC. Its translation: CASAPGQPYEQYF. The chain has TRBV7-9 and TRBJ2-7; the match to TRBD1 covers 7 bases. The CDR3 runs to 13 residues. CDR1 SEHNR and CDR2 FQNEAQ come from the germline V gene (reference sequence).

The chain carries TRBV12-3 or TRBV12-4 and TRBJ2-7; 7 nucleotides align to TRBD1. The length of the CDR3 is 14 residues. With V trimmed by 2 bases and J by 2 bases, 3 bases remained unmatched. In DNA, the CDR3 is TGTGCCAGCAGTTTAAAGGGGGCAACCTACGAGCAGTACTTC. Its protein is CASSLKGATYEQYF.

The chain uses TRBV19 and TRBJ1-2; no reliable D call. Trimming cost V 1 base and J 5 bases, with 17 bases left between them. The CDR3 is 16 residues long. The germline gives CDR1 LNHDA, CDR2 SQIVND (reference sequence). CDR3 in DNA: TGTGCCAGTAGTATAGGGGATCGAGGAGGCGGATATGGCTACACCTTC. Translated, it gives CASSIGDRGGGYGYTF.

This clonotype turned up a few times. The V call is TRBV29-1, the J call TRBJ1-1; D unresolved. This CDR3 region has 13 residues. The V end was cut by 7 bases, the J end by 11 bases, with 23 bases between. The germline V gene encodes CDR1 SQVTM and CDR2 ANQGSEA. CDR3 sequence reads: CSAVNSNPSAAFF. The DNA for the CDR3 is TGCAGCGCAGTGAATTCAAATCCCAGCGCCGCTTTCTTT.

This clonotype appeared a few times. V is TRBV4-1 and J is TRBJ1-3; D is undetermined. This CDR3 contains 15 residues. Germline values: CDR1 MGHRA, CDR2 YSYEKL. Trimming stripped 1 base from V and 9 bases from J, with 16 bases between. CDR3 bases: TGCGCCAGCAGCCAAGTGGAGCGTCAACCCGCCACCATATATTTT. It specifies CASSQVERQPATIYF.

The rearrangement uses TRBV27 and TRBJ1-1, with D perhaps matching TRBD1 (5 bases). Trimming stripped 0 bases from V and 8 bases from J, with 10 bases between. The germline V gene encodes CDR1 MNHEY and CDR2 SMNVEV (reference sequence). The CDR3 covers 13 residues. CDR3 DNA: TGTGCCAGCAGTTTATCGAGGGGCAGGGAAGCTTTCTTT. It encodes CASSLSRGREAFF.

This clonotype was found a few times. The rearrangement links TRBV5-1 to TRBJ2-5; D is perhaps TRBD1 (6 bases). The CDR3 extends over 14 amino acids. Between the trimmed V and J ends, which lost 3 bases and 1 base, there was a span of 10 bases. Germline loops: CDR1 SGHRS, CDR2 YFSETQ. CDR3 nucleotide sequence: TGCGCCAGCAGCTGGGGGCCTAGCCAAGAGACCCAGTACTTC. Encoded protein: CASSWGPSQETQYF.

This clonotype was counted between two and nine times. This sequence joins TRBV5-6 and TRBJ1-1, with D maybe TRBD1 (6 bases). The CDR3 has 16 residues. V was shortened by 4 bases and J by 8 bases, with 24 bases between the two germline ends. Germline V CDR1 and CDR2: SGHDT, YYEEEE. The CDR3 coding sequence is TGTGCCAGCAGCATACCTAATTACAATCAGGGGTACGAAGCTTTCTTT. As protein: CASSIPNYNQGYEAFF.

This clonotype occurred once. The CDR3 region is CASSEQRGSSYEQYF. The CDR3 DNA follows: TGTGCCAGCAGTGAGCAGCGGGGGAGCTCCTACGAGCAGTACTTC. The rearrangement links TRBV12-3 or TRBV12-4 to TRBJ2-7; 8 bases line up with TRBD2. Trimming at V came to 5 bases and at J to 0 bases, leaving 6 bases not matched to a gene. This CDR3 spans 15 amino acids.

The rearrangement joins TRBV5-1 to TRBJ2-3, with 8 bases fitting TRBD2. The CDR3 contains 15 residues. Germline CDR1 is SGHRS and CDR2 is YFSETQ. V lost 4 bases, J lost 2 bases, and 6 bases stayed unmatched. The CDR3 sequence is CASSGTTSDTDTQYF. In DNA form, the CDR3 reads TGCGCCAGCAGCGGAACGACTAGCGACACAGATACGCAGTATTTT.

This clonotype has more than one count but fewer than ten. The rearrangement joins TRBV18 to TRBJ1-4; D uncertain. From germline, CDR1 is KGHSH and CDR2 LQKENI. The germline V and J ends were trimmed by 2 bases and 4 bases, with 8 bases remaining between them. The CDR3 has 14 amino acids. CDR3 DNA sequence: TGTGCCAGCTCACCAGGACTGAGTAATGAAAAACTGTTTTTT. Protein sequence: CASSPGLSNEKLFF.

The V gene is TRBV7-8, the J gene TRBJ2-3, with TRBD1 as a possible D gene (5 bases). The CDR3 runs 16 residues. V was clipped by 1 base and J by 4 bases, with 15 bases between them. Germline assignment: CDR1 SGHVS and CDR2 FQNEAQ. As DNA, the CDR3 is TGTGCCAGCAGCTTAGAGGCAGGGTTAAGGTCAGATACGCAGTATTTT. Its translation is CASSLEAGLRSDTQYF.

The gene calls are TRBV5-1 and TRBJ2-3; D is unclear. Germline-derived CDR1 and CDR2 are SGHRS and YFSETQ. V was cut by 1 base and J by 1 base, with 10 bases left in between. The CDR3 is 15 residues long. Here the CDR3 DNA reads TGCGCCAGCAGCTTGATGGTCAGTGGCACAGATACGCAGTATTTT. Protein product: CASSLMVSGTDTQYF.

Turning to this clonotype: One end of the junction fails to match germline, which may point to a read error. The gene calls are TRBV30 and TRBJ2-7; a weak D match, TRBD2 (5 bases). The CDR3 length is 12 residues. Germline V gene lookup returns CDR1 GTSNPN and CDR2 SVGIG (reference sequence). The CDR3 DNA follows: TGTGCCAGGAGGCGAGGAACCCACGAGCAGTACTTC. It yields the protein CARRRGTHEQYF.

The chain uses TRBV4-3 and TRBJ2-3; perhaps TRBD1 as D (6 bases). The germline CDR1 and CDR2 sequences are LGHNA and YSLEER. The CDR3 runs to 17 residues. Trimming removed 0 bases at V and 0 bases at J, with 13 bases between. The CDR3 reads CASSQDTFQGSTDTQYF. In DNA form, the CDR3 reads TGCGCCAGCAGCCAAGATACTTTCCAGGGGAGCACAGATACGCAGTATTTT.

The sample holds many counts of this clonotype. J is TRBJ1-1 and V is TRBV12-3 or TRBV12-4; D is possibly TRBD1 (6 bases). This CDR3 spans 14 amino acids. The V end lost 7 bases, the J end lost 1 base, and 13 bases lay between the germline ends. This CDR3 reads CASKLQGKNTEAFF. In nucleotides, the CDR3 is TGTGCCAGCAAACTCCAGGGGAAGAACACTGAAGCTTTCTTT.